One and the same sample provided the 27 T cell receptor beta chains below, sequenced in a study of T cell responses to AZD1222 COVID-19 vaccine. Using immunoSEQ multiplex PCR, the repertoire was profiled, and TCRdb retains in-frame clones only, with some absent. The table lists 45,000 to 55,000 clones, roughly four fifths of them singletons, with about a tenth in the top ten. Sequencing used peripheral blood, obtained on day 0 of AZD1222 vaccination. The source of these receptors is an adult in good health.

V usage is TRBV11-2 and J usage is TRBJ1-6, with D possibly TRBD1 on 5 matching bases. The CDR3 runs to 14 residues. The germline gives CDR1 SGHAT, CDR2 FQNNGV. Trimming took 1 base from V and 16 from J, leaving 17 bases between them. The CDR3 protein is CASSLVEGRGPLHF. The CDR3 DNA follows: TGTGCCAGCAGCTTAGTGGAGGGGAGGGGTCCTCTCCACTTT.

The V gene is TRBV19, the J gene TRBJ1-5, with 11 bases matching TRBD1. The length of the CDR3 is 16 residues. The germline gives CDR1 LNHDA, CDR2 SQIVND (reference sequence). The ends lost 5 bases at V and 8 bases at J; junction bases unmatched: 11. The CDR3 DNA is TGTGCCAGTAGTTCCCCCGGGACAGGGGGGATCAAGCCCCAGCATTTT. Protein product: CASSSPGTGGIKPQHF.

The chain carries TRBV7-9 and TRBJ1-4; no clear D gene. Germline CDR1 reads SEHNR; CDR2 reads FQNEAQ (reference sequence). The CDR3 has 14 residues. Trimming removed 1 base from V and 6 bases from J, with 9 bases in between. For the CDR3, the DNA is TGTGCCAGCAGCTTAGACGTGGGGTATGAAAAACTGTTTTTT. Its translation is CASSLDVGYEKLFF.

This clone was seen a handful of times. CDR3 in amino acids: CASSQSPGTQQSSPLHF. The CDR3 nucleotides read TGCGCCAGCAGTCAATCCCCCGGGACCCAACAGAGTTCACCCCTCCACTTT. The chain has TRBV23-1 and TRBJ1-6; the D gene is possibly TRBD1 (5 bases). TRBV23-1 is flagged as an ORF with uncertain function. This CDR3 has 17 amino acids. Trimming removed 0 bases from V and 9 bases from J, with 18 bases in between.

The V gene is TRBV7-8, the J gene TRBJ1-2, with a weak D call TRBD1 (6 bases). Germline lookup yields CDR1 SGHVS and CDR2 FQNEAQ. CDR3 length: 14 residues. The germline V and J ends were trimmed by 5 bases and 8 bases, with 18 bases remaining between them. CDR3 amino acids: CASSRAPTGLGYTF. The CDR3 coding sequence is TGTGCCAGCAGCCGAGCCCCGACAGGTTTAGGCTACACCTTC.

This clone was observed a few times. The J gene is TRBJ2-2, the V gene TRBV4-1, with D tentatively TRBD1 (6 bases). Trimming shortened V by 2 bases and J by 2 bases, and 15 bases separated the two germline ends. The CDR3 runs 17 residues. The V gene's germline CDR1 is MGHRA and CDR2 YSYEKL. CDR3 sequence reads: CASSQSPGTSNTGELFF. CDR3 sequence (DNA): TGCGCCAGCAGCCAATCCCCCGGGACAAGTAACACCGGGGAGCTGTTTTTT.

This rearrangement joins TRBV2 to TRBJ1-2, with no clear D. Germline CDR1 SNHLY, CDR2 FYNNEI. The germline V and J ends were trimmed by 4 bases and 6 bases, with 15 bases remaining between them. The CDR3 is 14 residues long. DNA of the CDR3: TGTGCCAGCAGTGCTGCGGGAGCGGCTGATGGCTACACCTTC. Amino acid sequence: CASSAAGAADGYTF.

The J gene is TRBJ1-4, the V gene TRBV5-1, with D perhaps matching TRBD1 (6 bases). The length of the CDR3 is 14 residues. Germline V lookup: CDR1 SGHRS, CDR2 YFSETQ. Trimming removed 4 bases from V and 12 bases from J, with 19 bases in between. The CDR3 DNA reads TGCGCCAGCAGCACGTCTCCTACAGGGAGGGAACTGTTTTTT. This gives the protein CASSTSPTGRELFF.

Comments on this clone: The germline gene is not matched at one end of the junction; a read error may be the cause. The chain carries TRBV7-7 and TRBJ2-3; D is tentatively TRBD1 or TRBD2 (5 bases each). This CDR3 region has 15 residues. The germline V gene has CDR1 SSHAT and CDR2 FNYEAQ (reference sequence). The CDR3 region has the DNA TGTGCTAGCAGCCCGGACGGGGCAAGCACAGATACGCAGTATTTT. Amino acids: CASSPDGASTDTQYF.

The genes are TRBV6-5 and TRBJ1-6, with D possibly being TRBD1 (6 bases). Germline V lookup: CDR1 MNHEY, CDR2 SVGAGI. Trimming pared 2 bases from V and 3 bases from J, leaving 11 bases between. The CDR3 loop spans 16 amino acids. In nucleotides, the CDR3 is TGTGCCAGCAGTTACGCGCCAGGGGTCTATAATTCACCCCTCCACTTT. Protein: CASSYAPGVYNSPLHF.

The chain joins TRBV28 to TRBJ2-7; D possibly matches TRBD1 or TRBD2 (7 bases each). Germline V gives CDR1 MDHEN, CDR2 SYDVKM. The CDR3 length is 15 residues. Trimming shortened V by 3 bases and J by 2 bases, and 14 bases separated the two germline ends. The CDR3 DNA follows: TGTGCCAGCAGTTTCCCGCAGGGGGGGACCTACGAGCAGTACTTC. Protein: CASSFPQGGTYEQYF.

The V call is TRBV7-2, the J call TRBJ1-4, with no clear D. V gave up 2 bases and J gave up 2 bases, with 21 bases separating them. Germline V gene lookup returns CDR1 SGHTA and CDR2 FQGNSA. This CDR3 spans 19 amino acids. CDR3 loop: CASSLNRGSRIATNEKLFF. The CDR3 region has the DNA TGTGCCAGCAGCTTAAACCGGGGAAGTAGGATCGCGACTAATGAAAAACTGTTTTTT.

J is TRBJ2-7 and V is TRBV6-5; D unresolved. In germline, CDR1 is MNHEY, CDR2 SVGAGI. The CDR3 sequence is 13 residues long. V lost 6 bases to trimming and J lost 1 base, with 10 bases between them. In nucleotides, the CDR3 is TGTGCCAGCAGGAGGCAGCGATCCTACGAGCAGTACTTC. Encoded protein: CASRRQRSYEQYF.

CDR3 amino acids: CASSENSYNEQFF. CDR3 DNA: TGTGCCAGCAGTGAAAACTCGTACAATGAGCAGTTCTTC. The rearrangement joins TRBV6-4 to TRBJ2-1; D is unclear. Germline V lookup: CDR1 MRHNA, CDR2 SNTAGT. The CDR3 spans 13 residues. V was clipped by 3 bases and J by 4 bases, with 7 bases between them.

This chain uses TRBV29-1 with TRBJ2-3; D gene ambiguous. The CDR3 has 10 residues. The ends were cut back, 1 base at V and 4 bases at J, with 0 bases in the middle. Germline V gives CDR1 SQVTM, CDR2 ANQGSEA. In DNA form, the CDR3 reads TGCAGCGTTGAAGCAGATACGCAGTATTTT. Translating it yields CSVEADTQYF.

V is TRBV28 and J is TRBJ2-5; D gene unclear. CDR3 length: 12 residues. Deletions cut 8 bases from V and 2 bases from J, with 9 bases between. CDR1 is MDHEN and CDR2 is SYDVKM in the germline V gene. CDR3 nucleotide sequence: TGTGCCAGCGAACAAACGCAAGAGACCCAGTACTTC. Translation: CASEQTQETQYF.

V gene TRBV19 combines with J gene TRBJ2-5; tentative D call: TRBD1 (6 bases). Germline CDR1 LNHDA, CDR2 SQIVND (reference sequence). This CDR3 has 14 residues. Trimming pared 8 bases from V and 1 base from J, leaving 14 bases between. This chain's CDR3 is CASGLGGAQETQYF. The CDR3 DNA follows: TGTGCCAGTGGTCTAGGGGGAGCCCAAGAGACCCAGTACTTC.

The gene calls are TRBV7-2 and TRBJ1-2, with D perhaps TRBD1 (6 bases). CDR1 and CDR2 from the germline V gene are SGHTA and FQGNSA. The CDR3 loop spans 13 amino acids. Between the trimmed V and J ends, which lost 7 bases and 7 bases, there was a span of 16 bases. In DNA, the CDR3 is TGTGCCAGCACCTCGGGACAATTCGGTGGCTACACCTTC. Amino acid sequence: CASTSGQFGGYTF.

The chain is built from TRBV4-1 and TRBJ1-2; D call uncertain. This CDR3 has 13 residues. The V gene lost 4 bases and the J gene lost 6 bases, with 12 bases spanning the gap. Germline CDR1 reads MGHRA; CDR2 reads YSYEKL. The CDR3 DNA follows: TGCGCCAGCAGCCCCCCGGTCGGACATGGCTACACCTTC. This translates into CASSPPVGHGYTF.

This chain joins TRBV5-6 and TRBJ1-3, with TRBD1 as a possible D gene (5 bases). Germline V lookup: CDR1 SGHDT, CDR2 YYEEEE. The V end lost 2 bases, the J end lost 4 bases, and 19 bases lay between the germline ends. The CDR3 contains 17 residues. This chain's CDR3 is CASSFSPGKGRGNTIYF. The CDR3 DNA follows: TGTGCCAGCAGCTTTTCACCAGGGAAAGGAAGGGGAAACACCATATATTTT.

This clone appeared a few times. The genes are TRBV23-1 and TRBJ2-3; 9 positions match TRBD2. TRBV23-1 is an ORF, with its function uncertain. The CDR3 sequence is 16 residues long. Trimming removed 0 bases from V and 6 bases from J; junction bases left unmatched: 7. The CDR3 sequence is CASSQSLTSGFDTQYF. The DNA for the CDR3 is TGCGCCAGCAGTCAATCGCTGACTAGCGGTTTCGATACGCAGTATTTT.

This chain uses TRBV6-1 with TRBJ2-1, with TRBD2 matching over 7 bases. CDR1 is MNHNS, CDR2 SASEGT, per germline. This CDR3 spans 15 amino acids. Germline trimming cut 0 bases from V and 2 bases from J; bases unmatched to any gene: 1. The CDR3 coding sequence is TGTGCCAGCAGTGAAGCGGGAGGGGCCTACAATGAGCAGTTCTTC. This codes for CASSEAGGAYNEQFF.

The J gene is TRBJ2-2, the V gene TRBV19; D not resolved. Germline V lookup: CDR1 LNHDA, CDR2 SQIVND (reference sequence). The CDR3 is made up of 14 amino acids. Trimming removed 11 bases from V and 1 base from J, with 14 bases in between. The CDR3 protein is CACGYPLNTGELFF. CDR3 in DNA: TGTGCCTGCGGCTACCCCCTGAACACCGGGGAGCTGTTTTTT.

This clone has only one observation. The V call is TRBV29-1, the J call TRBJ2-3; 9 bases align to TRBD1. This CDR3 has 13 amino acids. From germline, CDR1 is SQVTM and CDR2 ANQGSEA. J was trimmed by 2 bases and V by 6 bases; bases with no gene match: 3. This CDR3 reads CSVWTGATDTQYF. Here the CDR3 DNA reads TGCAGCGTCTGGACAGGGGCCACAGATACGCAGTATTTT.

This chain connects TRBV25-1 to TRBJ2-1; 7 nucleotides align to TRBD2. CDR1 is MGHDK and CDR2 is SYGVNS in the germline V gene. This CDR3 is 11 amino acids long. V lost 4 bases and J lost 15; bases outside the gene matches: 6. CDR3 coding DNA: TGTGCCAGCAGTGGGGGCGGGGGACGGTTCTTC. Encoded protein: CASSGGGGRFF.

This chain uses TRBV15 with TRBJ1-1, with D uncertain. V was trimmed by 7 bases and J by 0 bases, leaving 12 bases between them. The V gene's germline CDR1 is LNHNV and CDR2 YYDKDF (reference sequence). CDR3 size: 14 residues. Here the CDR3 reads CATTLERVNTEAFF. The CDR3, as DNA: TGTGCCACCACCCTAGAGAGGGTGAACACTGAAGCTTTCTTT. The full variable domain, in which reference TRBV15 and TRBJ1-1 provide the parts outside the CDR3, is DAMVIQNPRYQVTQFGKPVTLSCSQTLNHNVMYWYQQKSSQAPKLLFHYYDKDFNNEADTPDNFQSRRPNTSFCFLDIRSPGLGDTAMYLCATTLERVNTEAFFGQGTRLTVV.

The CDR3 nucleotides are TGCAGCGTGGGCCACCGGGACATCAATGGCTACACCTTC. Its translation: CSVGHRDINGYTF. The chain joins TRBV29-1 to TRBJ1-2; perhaps TRBD1 as D (6 bases). Trimming cost V 6 bases and J 6 bases, with 17 bases left between them. The CDR3 is 13 amino acids. CDR1 is SQVTM, CDR2 ANQGSEA, per germline.